The clone carrying this T cell receptor (beta chain) is a singleton in its sample. This record belongs to a study of blood T cells in healthy people across ages. Losses at the gene ends were 5 bases for V and 8 bases for J; bases not matched to a gene: 18. The CDR3 totals 17 residues. Germline assignment: CDR1 MNHEY and CDR2 SMNVEV (reference sequence). Together with a sample-barcoded 5' primer, a J-beta primer mix was included in a second PCR lasting 7 to 11 cycles. TCRdb re-called the 5' RACE reads with MiXCR, one entry per CDR3 protein. Seen here are about 1.4 million distinct CDR3 sequences, roughly 64% observed once, and the top ten hold 6.5% to 8.5%.

The sequencing input was blood. The J gene is TRBJ1-2, the V gene TRBV27, with 9 bases fitting TRBD1. This receptor was obtained from a man between 18 and 35 years old in good health. For the CDR3, the DNA is TGTGCCAGCAGTCCTCTATCCGGGACAGGGAAGGAACGAGGCTACACCTTC. Translated: CASSPLSGTGKERGYTF.